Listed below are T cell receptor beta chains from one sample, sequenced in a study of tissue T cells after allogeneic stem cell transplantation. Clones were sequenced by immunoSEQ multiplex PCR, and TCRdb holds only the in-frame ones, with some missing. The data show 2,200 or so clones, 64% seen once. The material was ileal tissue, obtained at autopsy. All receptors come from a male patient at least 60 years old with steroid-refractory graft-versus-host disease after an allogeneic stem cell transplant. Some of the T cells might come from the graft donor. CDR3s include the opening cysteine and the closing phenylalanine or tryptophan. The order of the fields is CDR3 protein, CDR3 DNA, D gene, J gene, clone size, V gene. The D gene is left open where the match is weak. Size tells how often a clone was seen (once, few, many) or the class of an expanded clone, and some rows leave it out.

cdr3_aa: CASSIRRLQETQYF
cdr3_nt: TGTGCCAGCAGCATCCGACGGCTCCAAGAGACCCAGTACTTC
d_call: .
j_call: TRBJ2-5
clone_size: .
v_call: TRBV4-2

cdr3_aa: CASGSTMGQFF
cdr3_nt: TGTGCCAGCGGATCTACAATGGGGCAGTTCTTC
d_call: .
j_call: TRBJ2-1
clone_size: .
v_call: TRBV27

cdr3_aa: CASSVGQLSEQYF
cdr3_nt: TGTGCCAGCAGCGTAGGTCAATTATCCGAGCAGTACTTC
d_call: .
j_call: TRBJ2-7
clone_size: .
v_call: TRBV9

cdr3_aa: CASSLEGQELYGYTF
cdr3_nt: TGCGCCAGCAGCTTGGAAGGACAGGAGCTCTATGGCTACACCTTC
d_call: TRBD1
j_call: TRBJ1-2
clone_size: .
v_call: TRBV5-1

cdr3_aa: CASSQVGASGGAETQYF
cdr3_nt: TGTGCCAGCAGCCAAGTTGGGGCTAGCGGGGGGGCGGAGACCCAGTACTTC
d_call: TRBD2
j_call: TRBJ2-5
clone_size: .
v_call: TRBV3-1/TRBV3-2

cdr3_aa: CATLGTGEGTDTQYF
cdr3_nt: TGTGCCACCCTCGGGACAGGGGAAGGCACAGATACGCAGTATTTT
d_call: TRBD1
j_call: TRBJ2-3
clone_size: .
v_call: TRBV24-1

cdr3_aa: CASSRDYREGDTDTQYF
cdr3_nt: TGTGCCAGCAGTCGCGACTACAGGGAGGGGGACACAGATACGCAGTATTTT
d_call: .
j_call: TRBJ2-3
clone_size: .
v_call: TRBV11-2

cdr3_aa: CASSLTLGGGNNQPQHF
cdr3_nt: TGTGCCAGCTCACTCACCTTAGGGGGGGGCAACAATCAGCCCCAGCATTTT
d_call: .
j_call: TRBJ1-5
clone_size: .
v_call: TRBV18

cdr3_aa: CASSVGGQRYNEQFF
cdr3_nt: TGTGCCAGCAGCGTAGGTGGACAGAGGTACAATGAGCAGTTCTTC
d_call: .
j_call: TRBJ2-1
clone_size: few
v_call: TRBV9

cdr3_aa: CASSLGLGQPQHF
cdr3_nt: TGTGCCAGCAGCTTAGGGTTGGGTCAGCCCCAGCATTTT
d_call: .
j_call: TRBJ1-5
clone_size: large
v_call: TRBV7-9

cdr3_aa: CASSLVGGNSNQPQHF
cdr3_nt: TGTGCCAGCAGTTTAGTTGGCGGAAATAGCAATCAGCCCCAGCATTTT
d_call: .
j_call: TRBJ1-5
clone_size: few
v_call: TRBV27

cdr3_aa: CASSEYKITGELFF
cdr3_nt: TGTGCCAGCAGTGAATATAAGATAACCGGGGAGCTGTTTTTT
d_call: .
j_call: TRBJ2-2
clone_size: .
v_call: TRBV25-1

cdr3_aa: CASSYQRGTNEKLFF
cdr3_nt: TGTGCCAGCAGTTACCAGCGGGGAACTAATGAAAAACTGTTTTTT
d_call: .
j_call: TRBJ1-4
clone_size: .
v_call: TRBV5-5

cdr3_aa: CASSQERQGSHEQYF
cdr3_nt: TGTGCCAGCAGCCAGGAGAGACAGGGGTCCCACGAGCAGTACTTC
d_call: TRBD1
j_call: TRBJ2-7
clone_size: .
v_call: TRBV7-2

cdr3_aa: CASSVAVGYNEQFF
cdr3_nt: TGTGCCAGCAGCGTAGCTGTCGGGTACAATGAGCAGTTCTTC
d_call: .
j_call: TRBJ2-1
clone_size: .
v_call: TRBV9

cdr3_aa: CASSYDRTTGELFF
cdr3_nt: TGCGCCAGCAGTTACGACAGGACCACCGGGGAGCTGTTTTTT
d_call: .
j_call: TRBJ2-2
clone_size: few
v_call: TRBV4-1

cdr3_aa: CASSSRGTGNYEQYF
cdr3_nt: TGTGCCAGCAGCTCACGGGGGACAGGGAATTACGAGCAGTACTTC
d_call: TRBD1
j_call: TRBJ2-7
clone_size: .
v_call: TRBV7-8

cdr3_aa: CASSHGLAGTRKETQYF
cdr3_nt: TGTGCCAGCAGCCACGGACTAGCGGGGACGCGCAAAGAGACCCAGTACTTC
d_call: TRBD2
j_call: TRBJ2-5
clone_size: .
v_call: TRBV9

cdr3_aa: CASGLVSGGTNEKLFF
cdr3_nt: TGTGCTAGTGGTTTGGTTTCAGGGGGCACTAATGAAAAACTGTTTTTT
d_call: TRBD1
j_call: TRBJ1-4
clone_size: .
v_call: TRBV12-5

cdr3_aa: CASGIPGPAYEQYF
cdr3_nt: TGTGCCAGTGGGATCCCGGGACCAGCCTACGAGCAGTACTTC
d_call: .
j_call: TRBJ2-7
clone_size: large
v_call: TRBV19

cdr3_aa: CASSQDGTTNTEAFF
cdr3_nt: TGTGCCAGCAGCCAAGATGGGACAACGAACACTGAAGCTTTCTTT
d_call: .
j_call: TRBJ1-1
clone_size: .
v_call: TRBV4-2

cdr3_aa: CASRVFYGYTF
cdr3_nt: TGTGCCAGCCGGGTTTTTTATGGCTACACCTTC
d_call: .
j_call: TRBJ1-2
clone_size: .
v_call: TRBV28

cdr3_aa: CASSQVFPRVAFF
cdr3_nt: TGTGCCAGCAGCCAAGTTTTTCCTCGGGTGGCTTTCTTT
d_call: .
j_call: TRBJ1-1
clone_size: .
v_call: TRBV14

cdr3_aa: CASSLAGKETQYF
cdr3_nt: TGTGCCAGCAGTTTGGCGGGGAAAGAGACCCAGTACTTC
d_call: .
j_call: TRBJ2-5
clone_size: .
v_call: TRBV12-3/TRBV12-4

cdr3_aa: CASSSARGAGEQYF
cdr3_nt: TGTGCCAGCAGTAGCGCACGAGGGGCGGGGGAGCAGTACTTC
d_call: .
j_call: TRBJ2-7
clone_size: .
v_call: TRBV6-6

cdr3_aa: CASSYFGQETQYF
cdr3_nt: TGTGCCAGCAGTTATTTCGGTCAAGAGACCCAGTACTTC
d_call: .
j_call: TRBJ2-5
clone_size: .
v_call: TRBV6-2/TRBV6-3

cdr3_aa: CASSQEEGRVDGYTF
cdr3_nt: TGCGCCAGCAGCCAAGAGGAAGGCAGGGTGGATGGCTACACCTTC
d_call: .
j_call: TRBJ1-2
clone_size: large
v_call: TRBV4-3

cdr3_aa: CASSLGGTQAEQYF
cdr3_nt: TGCGCCAGCAGCTTGGGGGGGACCCAGGCCGAGCAGTACTTC
d_call: .
j_call: TRBJ2-7
clone_size: .
v_call: TRBV5-1

cdr3_aa: CASSEGAGANVLTF
cdr3_nt: TGTGCCAGTAGTGAGGGGGCTGGGGCCAACGTCCTGACTTTC
d_call: .
j_call: TRBJ2-6
clone_size: .
v_call: TRBV19

cdr3_aa: CASSLQRQSLLFSPLHF
cdr3_nt: TGTGCCAGCAGCTTACAACGGCAGTCGCTTCTTTTTTCACCCCTCCACTTT
d_call: .
j_call: TRBJ1-6
clone_size: .
v_call: TRBV13

cdr3_aa: CSGYSGNTIYF
cdr3_nt: TGCAGTGGCTACTCTGGAAACACCATATATTTT
d_call: .
j_call: TRBJ1-3
clone_size: .
v_call: TRBV20-1

cdr3_aa: CASSLNRGGLYEAFF
cdr3_nt: TGTGCCAGCAGTTTAAATCGGGGAGGACTGTATGAAGCTTTCTTT
d_call: .
j_call: TRBJ1-1
clone_size: .
v_call: TRBV27

cdr3_aa: CASSSRTAYGYTF
cdr3_nt: TGTGCCAGCAGTTCGAGGACAGCCTATGGCTACACCTTC
d_call: .
j_call: TRBJ1-2
clone_size: .
v_call: TRBV27

cdr3_aa: CASIRLAEETQYF
cdr3_nt: TGTGCCAGCATTAGACTAGCGGAAGAGACCCAGTACTTC
d_call: TRBD2
j_call: TRBJ2-5
clone_size: .
v_call: TRBV7-2

cdr3_aa: CASSHEVNQPQHF
cdr3_nt: TGTGCCAGCAGTCATGAGGTAAATCAGCCCCAGCATTTT
d_call: .
j_call: TRBJ1-5
clone_size: few
v_call: TRBV7-2

cdr3_aa: CASRGWGYTEAFF
cdr3_nt: TGTGCCAGCAGGGGGTGGGGATACACTGAAGCTTTCTTT
d_call: .
j_call: TRBJ1-1
clone_size: .
v_call: TRBV2

cdr3_aa: CASTTGPNTGELFF
cdr3_nt: TGTGCCAGCACCACAGGACCCAACACCGGGGAGCTGTTTTTT
d_call: .
j_call: TRBJ2-2
clone_size: large
v_call: TRBV3-1/TRBV3-2

cdr3_aa: CASSVGSGAPSANEQFF
cdr3_nt: TGTGCCAGCAGCGTAGGGAGCGGGGCCCCCTCGGCAAATGAGCAGTTCTTC
d_call: TRBD2
j_call: TRBJ2-1
clone_size: .
v_call: TRBV9

cdr3_aa: CASSYDTGKVDEQYF
cdr3_nt: TGTGCCAGCAGTTACGATACAGGGAAGGTTGACGAGCAGTACTTC
d_call: .
j_call: TRBJ2-7
clone_size: .
v_call: TRBV6-2/TRBV6-3

cdr3_aa: CASSQDGGPLGGYTF
cdr3_nt: TGCGCCAGCAGCCAAGATGGGGGGCCCCTCGGTGGCTACACCTTC
d_call: .
j_call: TRBJ1-2
clone_size: .
v_call: TRBV4-3

cdr3_aa: CASRYDRASEQYF
cdr3_nt: TGTGCCAGCAGGTACGACAGGGCTTCCGAGCAGTACTTC
d_call: TRBD1
j_call: TRBJ2-7
clone_size: few
v_call: TRBV6-6

cdr3_aa: CASSSGQGREQYF
cdr3_nt: TGTGCCAGCAGCTCCGGACAGGGGAGGGAGCAGTACTTC
d_call: TRBD1
j_call: TRBJ2-7
clone_size: few
v_call: TRBV13

cdr3_aa: CASSLVRGPNTGELFF
cdr3_nt: TGTGCCAGCAGCTTGGTCAGGGGGCCGAACACCGGGGAGCTGTTTTTT
d_call: TRBD1
j_call: TRBJ2-2
clone_size: .
v_call: TRBV5-4

cdr3_aa: CASSIGPLEHNEQFF
cdr3_nt: TGTGCCAGTAGTATAGGCCCCCTCGAACACAATGAGCAGTTCTTC
d_call: .
j_call: TRBJ2-1
clone_size: .
v_call: TRBV19

cdr3_aa: CASNRWAEAFF
cdr3_nt: TGTGCCAGCAATAGGTGGGCTGAAGCTTTCTTT
d_call: .
j_call: TRBJ1-1
clone_size: .
v_call: TRBV7-9

cdr3_aa: CASSLSLQGITGELFF
cdr3_nt: TGTGCCAGCAGCTTGAGCTTACAGGGGATCACCGGGGAGCTGTTTTTT
d_call: TRBD1
j_call: TRBJ2-2
clone_size: once
v_call: TRBV5-5

cdr3_aa: CASSVTGEYRSYQPQHF
cdr3_nt: TGTGCCAGCAGCGTGACAGGGGAGTATCGAAGCTATCAGCCCCAGCATTTT
d_call: TRBD1
j_call: TRBJ1-5
clone_size: .
v_call: TRBV5-8

cdr3_aa: CAIVSNPGDEQFF
cdr3_nt: TGTGCCATCGTGAGTAATCCCGGGGATGAGCAGTTCTTC
d_call: .
j_call: TRBJ2-1
clone_size: .
v_call: TRBV10-3

cdr3_aa: CASRANGQGYQPQHF
cdr3_nt: TGTGCCAGCAGAGCCAATGGACAGGGGTATCAGCCCCAGCATTTT
d_call: TRBD1
j_call: TRBJ1-5
clone_size: .
v_call: TRBV6-5

cdr3_aa: CASSPLPGTGVYEQYF
cdr3_nt: TGTGCCAGCAGCCCCCTCCCCGGGACAGGGGTCTACGAGCAGTACTTC
d_call: TRBD1
j_call: TRBJ2-7
clone_size: medium-sized
v_call: TRBV13

cdr3_aa: CASSAPGQGPNEQFF
cdr3_nt: TGTGCCAGCAGCGCTCCGGGACAGGGACCGAATGAGCAGTTCTTC
d_call: TRBD1
j_call: TRBJ2-1
clone_size: .
v_call: TRBV9

cdr3_aa: CASSYGLAGTAGNTIYF
cdr3_nt: TGTGCCAGCAGTTACGGGCTCGCCGGGACAGCTGGAAACACCATATATTTT
d_call: TRBD1
j_call: TRBJ1-3
clone_size: .
v_call: TRBV6-2/TRBV6-3

cdr3_aa: CASSQGGQGNSGYTF
cdr3_nt: TGTGCCAGCAGCCAAGGGGGACAGGGGAACTCTGGCTACACCTTC
d_call: TRBD1
j_call: TRBJ1-2
clone_size: few
v_call: TRBV3-1/TRBV3-2

cdr3_aa: CASSYREGEDNEKLFF
cdr3_nt: TGTGCCAGCAGTTACCGAGAGGGTGAAGATAATGAAAAACTGTTTTTT
d_call: .
j_call: TRBJ1-4
clone_size: large
v_call: TRBV6-6

cdr3_aa: CASSLGAGGFGTGELFF
cdr3_nt: TGTGCCAGCAGCTTAGGGGCAGGGGGATTTGGCACCGGGGAGCTGTTTTTT
d_call: TRBD1
j_call: TRBJ2-2
clone_size: .
v_call: TRBV7-6